Listed below are T cell receptor beta chains from one sample, sequenced in a study of T-cell reconstitution after alpha-beta-depleted transplantation in children. TCRdb fed the PCR reads into MiXCR, producing one record per CDR3 protein. This sample has fewer than 1 million distinct CDR3 sequences, with 15% to 20% found just once. Sequenced material: PBMCs, mostly from graft donor cells, taken 360 days after TCRalphabeta/CD19-depleted stem cell transplant. The receptors derive from a male patient between 5 and 17 years old who had a stem cell transplant for acute lymphoblastic leukemia, so the T cells may come from the graft donor. Each CDR3 is given with its conserved first and last residue. Each record gives: D gene, V gene, clone size, J gene, CDR3 protein, CDR3 DNA. A D gene is named only where the DNA matches it firmly. Expanded clones get a size class; other rows say once, few or many, or leave the size out.

d_call: TRBD2; v_call: TRBV29-1; clone_size: few; j_call: TRBJ2-7; cdr3_aa: CSVSGSSEQYF; cdr3_nt: TGCAGCGTTAGCGGGAGTAGCGAGCAGTACTTC
d_call: .; v_call: TRBV12-3/TRBV12-4; clone_size: few; j_call: TRBJ2-7; cdr3_aa: CASRGGGQLEDEQYF; cdr3_nt: TGTGCCAGCAGGGGGGGTGGACAGTTGGAGGACGAGCAGTACTTC
d_call: .; v_call: TRBV12-3/TRBV12-4; clone_size: few; j_call: TRBJ2-1; cdr3_aa: CASSFFAGTGNEQFF; cdr3_nt: TGTGCCAGCAGTTTTTTCGCGGGAACAGGCAATGAGCAGTTCTTC
d_call: TRBD2; v_call: TRBV20-1; clone_size: .; j_call: TRBJ2-1; cdr3_aa: CSARDGAGVLDNEQFF; cdr3_nt: TGCAGTGCTAGAGATGGGGCGGGGGTCCTCGACAATGAGCAGTTCTTC
d_call: .; v_call: TRBV19; clone_size: .; j_call: TRBJ1-1; cdr3_aa: CASSIGAGLNTEAFF; cdr3_nt: TGTGCCAGTAGTATTGGGGCAGGACTGAACACTGAAGCTTTCTTT
d_call: .; v_call: TRBV30; clone_size: .; j_call: TRBJ2-2; cdr3_aa: CAWWVKVGELFF; cdr3_nt: TGTGCCTGGTGGGTGAAGGTCGGGGAGCTGTTTTTT
d_call: .; v_call: TRBV12-3/TRBV12-4; clone_size: .; j_call: TRBJ2-7; cdr3_aa: CASSLIRGRPEEQYF; cdr3_nt: TGTGCCAGCAGTTTAATAAGGGGAAGGCCTGAGGAGCAGTACTTC
d_call: .; v_call: TRBV29-1; clone_size: .; j_call: TRBJ2-7; cdr3_aa: CSGGERSYEQYF; cdr3_nt: TGCAGCGGGGGAGAACGGTCCTACGAGCAGTACTTC
d_call: TRBD1; v_call: TRBV18; clone_size: many; j_call: TRBJ1-4; cdr3_aa: CASSPQGFGTGELFF; cdr3_nt: TGTGCCAGCTCACCACAGGGTTTTGGGACAGGGGAACTGTTTTTT
d_call: TRBD2; v_call: TRBV3-1; clone_size: many; j_call: TRBJ2-3; cdr3_aa: CASSSSGRASTDTQYF; cdr3_nt: TGTGCCAGCAGCTCTAGCGGGAGGGCCTCAACAGATACGCAGTATTTT
d_call: TRBD1; v_call: TRBV12-3/TRBV12-4; clone_size: .; j_call: TRBJ2-1; cdr3_aa: CAICGSVETGFPYNEQFF; cdr3_nt: TGTGCCATCTGCGGATCGGTGGAGACAGGGTTCCCCTACAATGAGCAGTTCTTC
d_call: .; v_call: TRBV5-1; clone_size: .; j_call: TRBJ2-1; cdr3_aa: CASSLSAASYNEQFF; cdr3_nt: TGCGCCAGCAGCTTGTCCGCGGCATCCTACAATGAGCAGTTCTTC
d_call: TRBD2; v_call: TRBV7-4; clone_size: .; j_call: TRBJ2-1; cdr3_aa: CASSWVERECHEQFF; cdr3_nt: TGTGCCAGCAGCTGGGTAGAGCGGGAGTGCCATGAGCAGTTCTTC
d_call: TRBD2; v_call: TRBV12-3/TRBV12-4; clone_size: .; j_call: TRBJ2-5; cdr3_aa: CACSPVRTSGNGQETQYF; cdr3_nt: TGTGCCTGCAGTCCAGTCCGCACTAGCGGGAACGGACAAGAGACCCAGTACTTC
d_call: .; v_call: TRBV7-9; clone_size: .; j_call: TRBJ2-2; cdr3_aa: CASSWGFGELFF; cdr3_nt: TGTGCCAGCAGCTGGGGGTTCGGGGAGCTGTTTTTT
d_call: .; v_call: TRBV11-2; clone_size: .; j_call: TRBJ1-1; cdr3_aa: CASSVDRLRIGFPPAFF; cdr3_nt: TGTGCCAGCAGCGTAGATAGGCTCCGGATAGGATTCCCCCCAGCTTTCTTT
d_call: .; v_call: TRBV27; clone_size: few; j_call: TRBJ1-5; cdr3_aa: CASSLTAPWPQHF; cdr3_nt: TGTGCCAGCAGTTTGACAGCGCCATGGCCCCAGCATTTT
d_call: .; v_call: TRBV2; clone_size: .; j_call: TRBJ2-7; cdr3_aa: CASSESGYSLSYEQYF; cdr3_nt: TGTGCCAGCAGTGAATCCGGGTATTCCCTCTCCTACGAGCAGTACTTC
d_call: TRBD2; v_call: TRBV7-9; clone_size: many; j_call: TRBJ2-3; cdr3_aa: CASSLGLAGARADTQYF; cdr3_nt: TGTGCCAGCAGCCTGGGACTAGCGGGAGCGCGCGCAGATACGCAGTATTTT
d_call: .; v_call: TRBV28; clone_size: few; j_call: TRBJ2-5; cdr3_aa: CASQAPYQETQYF; cdr3_nt: TGTGCCAGCCAGGCCCCGTACCAAGAGACCCAGTACTTC
d_call: TRBD2; v_call: TRBV3-1; clone_size: few; j_call: TRBJ2-2; cdr3_aa: CASSLGLARGGELFF; cdr3_nt: TGTGCCAGCAGCCTAGGACTAGCCCGCGGCGGGGAGCTGTTTTTT
d_call: .; v_call: TRBV20-1; clone_size: few; j_call: TRBJ2-7; cdr3_aa: CSAGDSTSYEQYF; cdr3_nt: TGCAGTGCGGGGGACTCTACCTCCTACGAGCAGTACTTC
d_call: .; v_call: TRBV14; clone_size: .; j_call: TRBJ2-3; cdr3_aa: CASSPLFPPTDTQYF; cdr3_nt: TGTGCCAGCAGCCCGCTATTCCCTCCCACAGATACGCAGTATTTT
d_call: TRBD1; v_call: TRBV27; clone_size: .; j_call: TRBJ2-7; cdr3_aa: CASSLHGTGSYEQYF; cdr3_nt: TGTGCCAGCAGCCTCCACGGGACAGGGAGTTACGAGCAGTACTTC
d_call: .; v_call: TRBV2; clone_size: .; j_call: TRBJ1-6; cdr3_aa: CASSIRFYNSPLHF; cdr3_nt: TGTGCCAGCAGCATCCGGTTCTATAATTCACCCCTCCACTTT
d_call: .; v_call: TRBV21-1; clone_size: .; j_call: TRBJ2-1; cdr3_aa: CASSKANRGREKKGEQFF; cdr3_nt: TGTGCCAGCAGCAAAGCCAACAGGGGGCGCGAGAAGAAGGGTGAGCAGTTCTTC
d_call: .; v_call: TRBV5-6; clone_size: .; j_call: TRBJ1-2; cdr3_aa: CASSSDELRYTF; cdr3_nt: TGTGCCAGCAGCTCGGACGAATTACGCTACACCTTC
d_call: .; v_call: TRBV3-1; clone_size: .; j_call: TRBJ1-1; cdr3_aa: CASSRREGNTEAFF; cdr3_nt: TGTGCCAGCAGCCGCCGGGAAGGGAACACTGAAGCTTTCTTT